What follows are 28 T cell receptor beta chains derived from one specimen sequenced in a study of blood T cell repertoires in COVID-19 (TCRdb year 2020). Preparation of the library involved the immunoSEQ multiplex PCR assay. TCRdb's version of the immuneACCESS table is confined to in-frame rearrangements and falls short of the full clone set. An unresolved V gene accounts for under half of the shortfall where checked; the remainder is of unknown origin. The table for this sample lists around 300,000 clones; 80% to 95% of them were counted only once. 6.5% to 8% of the sample is held by the ten biggest clonotypes. Sequencing was done on a sample of peripheral blood. Every receptor here comes from a woman aged 25-40 years with COVID-19, enrolled during active disease.

This chain joins TRBV30 and TRBJ1-1; no clear D gene. The CDR3 runs 15 residues. Trimming removed 2 bases at V and 4 bases at J, with 17 bases between. Germline V gives CDR1 GTSNPN, CDR2 SVGIG (reference sequence). The CDR3 region is CAWSPAGRQSTEAFF. The DNA for the CDR3 is TGTGCCTGGAGTCCTGCAGGTCGGCAATCCACTGAAGCTTTCTTT.

This clone was seen only once. The chain carries TRBV5-6 and TRBJ2-7; D possibly corresponds to TRBD1 (6 bases). Between the trimmed V and J ends, which lost 4 bases and 7 bases, there was a span of 15 bases. This CDR3 has 13 amino acids. Per germline, CDR1 SGHDT and CDR2 YYEEEE. The CDR3 DNA sequence: TGTGCCAGCAGCCCCAGCAGGGGTGTGGAGCAGTACTTC. It is translated as CASSPSRGVEQYF. Based on the CDR3 plus reference TRBV5-6 and TRBJ2-7, the full variable domain is DAGVTQSPTHLIKTRGQQVTLRCSPKSGHDTVSWYQQALGQGPQFIFQYYEEEERQRGNFPDRFSGHQFPNYSSELNVNALLLGDSALYLCASSPSRGVEQYFGPGTRLTVT.

The chain joins TRBV2 to TRBJ1-1; tentatively, D is TRBD1 (6 bases). This CDR3 is 13 amino acids long. The V gene's germline CDR1 is SNHLY and CDR2 FYNNEI. V lost 6 bases and J 4 bases, leaving 12 bases between the germline ends. CDR3 DNA: TGTGCCAGCAGGCTACCCAGGGGCACTGAAGCTTTCTTT. Translating it yields CASRLPRGTEAFF.

The chain is built from TRBV28 and TRBJ1-5; TRBD1 matches 8 bases. Unmatched junction bases numbered 8, after V lost 6 bases and J lost 10 bases. This CDR3 comprises 13 residues. CDR1 is MDHEN and CDR2 is SYDVKM in the germline V gene. Written as DNA, the CDR3 is TGTGCCAGCAGGGGACAGGTGTTCGGCCCCCAGCATTTT. Translated: CASRGQVFGPQHF.

V usage is TRBV2 and J usage is TRBJ2-1; maybe TRBD2 (6 bases). The length of the CDR3 is 15 residues. CDR1 is SNHLY, CDR2 FYNNEI, per germline. Trimming cost V 8 bases and J 0 bases, with 14 bases left between them. CDR3 protein: CASLYGGTSYNEQFF. The CDR3 DNA follows: TGTGCCAGCCTCTACGGAGGGACCTCCTACAATGAGCAGTTCTTC. The variable domain in full, completed from reference TRBV2 and TRBJ2-1, reads EPEVTQTPSHQVTQMGQEVILRCVPISNHLYFYWYRQILGQKVEFLVSFYNNEISEKSEIFDDQFSVERPDGSNFTLKIRSTKLEDSAMYFCASLYGGTSYNEQFFGPGTRLTVL.

The chain employs TRBV14 and TRBJ1-5; 10 nucleotides line up with TRBD1. The CDR3 runs to 16 residues. In germline, CDR1 is SGHDN, CDR2 FVKESK. With 1 base clipped from V and 2 bases from J, the junction kept 2 bases outside the gene matches. CDR3 region: CASSQGGTGGNQPQHF. The CDR3 DNA reads as TGTGCCAGCAGCCAAGGGGGGACAGGGGGCAATCAGCCCCAGCATTTT.

The CDR3 is CASSIIPGGPTDTQYF. The CDR3, as DNA: TGTGCCAGTAGTATTATACCGGGAGGGCCAACAGATACGCAGTATTTT. The chain joins TRBV19 to TRBJ2-3, with TRBD2 identical over 8 bases. This CDR3 comprises 16 residues. CDR1 and CDR2 (germline): LNHDA, SQIVND (reference sequence). V shed 3 bases and J 3 bases; nucleotides not matched to a gene: 8. Combining the CDR3 with reference TRBV19 and TRBJ2-3 gives the whole variable domain DGGITQSPKYLFRKEGQNVTLSCEQNLNHDAMYWYRQDPGQGLRLIYYSQIVNDFQKGDIAEGYSVSREKKESFPLTVTSAQKNPTAFYLCASSIIPGGPTDTQYFGPGTRLTVL.

V and J are TRBV18 and TRBJ1-3, with D maybe TRBD1 (5 bases). The germline V gene has CDR1 KGHSH and CDR2 LQKENI. Trimming cost V 6 bases and J 4 bases, with 22 bases left between them. The CDR3 has 17 amino acids. CDR3 region: CASSPGSMGGPGNTIYF. In DNA, the CDR3 is TGTGCCAGCTCCCCAGGATCAATGGGGGGACCAGGAAACACCATATATTTT.

This sequence joins TRBV5-6 and TRBJ2-1, with 7 bases identical to TRBD2. Germline CDR1 and CDR2: SGHDT and YYEEEE. The CDR3 sequence is 16 residues long. V gave up 4 bases and J gave up 4 bases; unmatched junction bases: 11. The CDR3 sequence: CASSLQMGEGYNEQFF. The CDR3 DNA reads as TGTGCCAGCAGCCTTCAGATGGGGGAGGGATACAATGAGCAGTTCTTC.

The J gene is TRBJ1-3, the V gene TRBV7-9; D uncertain. The germline V gene has CDR1 SEHNR and CDR2 FQNEAQ (reference sequence). CDR3 length: 14 amino acids. V was pared by 6 bases and J by 1 base, with 10 bases between. Written as DNA, the CDR3 is TGTGCCAGCAGGGATCCGGGGTCTGGAAACACCATATATTTT. This translates into CASRDPGSGNTIYF.

The chain joins TRBV10-1 to TRBJ2-1, with 7 nucleotides matching TRBD2. Germline loops: CDR1 WNHNN, CDR2 SYGVQD (reference sequence). V shed 6 bases and J 6 bases; nucleotides not matched to a gene: 8. The CDR3 extends over 14 amino acids. The CDR3 loop reads CASSSLGRGNEQFF. CDR3 sequence (DNA): TGCGCCAGCAGCTCCCTGGGGAGGGGCAATGAGCAGTTCTTC.

The V call is TRBV6-2 or TRBV6-3, the J call TRBJ2-1; no reliable D call. V was shortened by 2 bases and J by 0 bases, with 11 bases between the two germline ends. The CDR3 sequence is 16 residues long. CDR1 and CDR2 (germline): MNHEY, SVGEGT. The CDR3 bases are TGTGCCAGCAGTTACGCAACCCTCAGCTCCTACAATGAGCAGTTCTTC. Residues: CASSYATLSSYNEQFF.

The chain joins TRBV5-5 to TRBJ2-7, with 11 bases identical to TRBD1. This CDR3 spans 14 amino acids. Germline CDR1 SGHKS, CDR2 YYEKEE (reference sequence). V gave up 3 bases and J gave up 5 bases; unmatched junction bases: 4. The CDR3 bases are TGTGCCAGCAGCTCTGGACAGGGGGCGGACGAGCAGTACTTC. Protein sequence: CASSSGQGADEQYF.

This chain connects TRBV9 to TRBJ2-7; tentatively, D is TRBD2 (5 bases). Germline lookup yields CDR1 SGDLS and CDR2 YYNGEE. V lost 2 bases and J lost 7, with 13 bases in between. This CDR3 has 13 amino acids. DNA of the CDR3: TGTGCCAGCAGCGTTCCCCCGACGGGAGAGCAGTACTTC. This codes for CASSVPPTGEQYF. Together with reference TRBV9 and TRBJ2-7, the CDR3 gives the full variable domain: DSGVTQTPKHLITATGQRVTLRCSPRSGDLSVYWYQQSLDQGLQFLIQYYNGEERAKGNILERFSAQQFPDLHSELNLSSLELGDSALYFCASSVPPTGEQYFGPGTRLTVT.

The chain uses TRBV19 and TRBJ2-1; 11 bases line up with TRBD2. This CDR3 comprises 16 residues. Per germline, CDR1 LNHDA and CDR2 SQIVND (reference sequence). After removal of 5 bases from V and 3 bases from J, the junction contained 6 bases not matched to a gene. Here the CDR3 DNA reads TGTGCCAGTAGTGAGGTAGCGGGAGGGTTCTACAATGAGCAGTTCTTC. Its translation: CASSEVAGGFYNEQFF.

This chain joins TRBV18 and TRBJ1-6; 8 bases line up with TRBD1. J was trimmed by 7 bases and V by 6 bases; bases with no gene match: 5. CDR1 is KGHSH and CDR2 is LQKENI in the germline V gene. CDR3 length equals 14 residues. CDR3 in DNA: TGTGCCAGCTCCGAAGACAGGGGAAATTCACCCCTCCACTTT. Translation: CASSEDRGNSPLHF.

This clone was picked up one time. The gene calls are TRBV7-2 and TRBJ2-2; D not resolved. CDR1 is SGHTA and CDR2 is FQGNSA in the germline V gene. There are 14 residues in the CDR3. V lost 1 base and J lost 1, with 4 bases in between. The DNA of the CDR3 is TGTGCCAGCAGCTTAGTCTGGAACACCGGGGAGCTGTTTTTT. It codes for CASSLVWNTGELFF.

CDR3 amino acids: CASSSGGNPYEQYF. The CDR3 nucleotides read TGCGCCAGCAGCTCGGGGGGTAACCCCTACGAGCAGTACTTC. The rearrangement uses TRBV5-1 and TRBJ2-7; 7 nucleotides line up with TRBD2. Trimming cost V 3 bases and J 2 bases; bases outside gene matches: 5. Germline V lookup: CDR1 SGHRS, CDR2 YFSETQ. This CDR3 is built from 14 residues.

The V gene is TRBV21-1, the J gene TRBJ2-5; whether TRBD2, the table's D call, matches the DNA was not checked. TRBV21-1 is deemed a pseudogene. This CDR3 is built from 17 residues. Written as DNA, the CDR3 is TGTGCCAGCATCGGGGCTAGCGGCAGCCAGTTGGCGGAGACCCAGTACTTC. Translating gives CASIGASGSQLAETQYF.

The rearrangement joins TRBV6-5 to TRBJ1-5; D is unresolved. V lost 6 bases to trimming and J lost 5 bases, with 8 bases between them. CDR1 is MNHEY, CDR2 SVGAGI, per germline. This CDR3 comprises 12 residues. The CDR3 spells CASSTGDQPQHF. For the CDR3, the DNA is TGTGCCAGCAGCACCGGGGATCAGCCCCAGCATTTT.

V and J are TRBV10-2 and TRBJ1-5; 7 positions match TRBD1. The CDR3 consists of 14 residues. J was trimmed by 3 bases and V by 6 bases; bases with no gene match: 5. Germline values: CDR1 WSHSY, CDR2 SAAADI. CDR3 sequence reads: CASRATGYNQPQHF. As DNA, the CDR3 is TGCGCCAGCAGGGCGACAGGGTACAATCAGCCCCAGCATTTT.

The chain recombines TRBV2 with TRBJ1-6; a weak D match, TRBD1 (5 bases). This CDR3 has 14 amino acids. CDR1 is SNHLY and CDR2 is FYNNEI in the germline V gene. V was pared by 8 bases and J by 5 bases, with 13 bases between. The DNA for the CDR3 is TGTGCCAGCTGGCAGGGCGTCGATAATTCACCCCTCCACTTT. Translation gives CASWQGVDNSPLHF.

CDR3 region: CASTQTGLEAFF. CDR3 sequence (DNA): TGTGCCAGCACCCAAACAGGGCTGGAAGCTTTCTTT. The V and J genes are TRBV5-4 and TRBJ1-1; a weak D match, TRBD1 (6 bases). The CDR3 runs to 12 residues. The V end was cut by 6 bases, the J end by 8 bases, with 14 bases between. CDR1 is SGHNT, CDR2 YYREEE, per germline (reference sequence).

The chain joins TRBV10-3 to TRBJ1-5; D is possibly TRBD1 (5 bases). Trimming stripped 2 bases from V and 6 bases from J, with 11 bases between. The V gene's germline CDR1 is ENHRY and CDR2 SYGVKD. The CDR3 loop spans 14 amino acids. This CDR3 reads CAISEEVGAQPQHF. CDR3 in DNA: TGTGCCATCAGTGAGGAAGTAGGGGCTCAGCCCCAGCATTTT.

V gene TRBV24-1 combines with J gene TRBJ2-3, with 10 bases aligning to TRBD2. J gave up 6 bases and V 3 bases, and 8 bases lay outside the gene matches. The CDR3 runs 16 residues. Germline loops: CDR1 KGHDR, CDR2 SFDVKD. This chain's CDR3 is CATSDRLAGVGDTQYF. The DNA of the CDR3 is TGTGCCACCAGTGATAGGCTAGCGGGAGTTGGTGATACGCAGTATTTT.

Details on this clone: Other DNA sequences in this sample translate to the same CDR3. This sequence joins TRBV5-4 and TRBJ2-3, with unresolved D. This CDR3 contains 14 residues. V lost 0 bases and J 2 bases, leaving 7 bases between the germline ends. CDR1 and CDR2 from the germline V gene are SGHNT and YYREEE (reference sequence). Written as DNA, the CDR3 is TGTGCCAGCAGCTTGGACAGATACACAGATACGCAGTATTTT. Protein sequence: CASSLDRYTDTQYF.

The chain combines TRBV20-1 with TRBJ2-3; D is uncertain. There are 11 residues in the CDR3. CDR1 DFQATT and CDR2 SNEGSKA come from the germline V gene (reference sequence). V lost 3 bases and J 6 bases, leaving 7 bases between the germline ends. DNA of the CDR3: TGCAGTGCTAGCTCGAGGGATACGCAGTATTTT. Protein product: CSASSRDTQYF.

The rearrangement uses TRBV14 and TRBJ1-2, with D possibly matching TRBD1 (6 bases). CDR1 and CDR2 from the germline V gene are SGHDN and FVKESK. Trimming pared 0 bases from V and 5 bases from J, leaving 7 bases between. The CDR3 spans 13 residues. The chain's CDR3 is CASSQDQGYGYTF. CDR3 nucleotide sequence: TGTGCCAGCAGCCAAGATCAGGGGTATGGCTACACCTTC.